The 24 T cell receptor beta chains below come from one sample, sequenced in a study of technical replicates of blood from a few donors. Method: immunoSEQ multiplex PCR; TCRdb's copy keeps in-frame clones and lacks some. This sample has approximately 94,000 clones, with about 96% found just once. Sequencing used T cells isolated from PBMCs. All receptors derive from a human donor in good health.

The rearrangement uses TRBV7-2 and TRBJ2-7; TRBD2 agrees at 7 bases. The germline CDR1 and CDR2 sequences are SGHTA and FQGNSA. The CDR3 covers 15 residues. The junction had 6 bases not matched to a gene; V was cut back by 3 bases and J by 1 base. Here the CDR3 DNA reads TGTGCCAGCAGCTTCGGGGGGTGGGCTTCCTACGAGCAGTACTTC. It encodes CASSFGGWASYEQYF.

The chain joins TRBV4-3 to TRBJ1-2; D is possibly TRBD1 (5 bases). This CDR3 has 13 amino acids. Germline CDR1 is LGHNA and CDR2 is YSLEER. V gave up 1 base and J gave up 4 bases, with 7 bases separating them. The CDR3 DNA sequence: TGCGCCAGCAGCCAAGGACAGCTCTATGGCTACACCTTC. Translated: CASSQGQLYGYTF.

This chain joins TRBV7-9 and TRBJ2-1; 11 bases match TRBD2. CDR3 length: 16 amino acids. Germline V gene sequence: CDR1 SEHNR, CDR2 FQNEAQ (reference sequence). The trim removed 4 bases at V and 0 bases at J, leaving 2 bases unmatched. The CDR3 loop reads CASSSTSGVSYNEQFF. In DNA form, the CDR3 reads TGTGCCAGCAGCTCGACTAGCGGGGTCTCCTACAATGAGCAGTTCTTC.

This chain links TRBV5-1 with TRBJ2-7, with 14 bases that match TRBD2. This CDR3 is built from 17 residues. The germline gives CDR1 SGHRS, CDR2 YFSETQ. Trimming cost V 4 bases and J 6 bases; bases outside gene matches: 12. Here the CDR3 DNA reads TGCGCCAGCAGCCGGAACCCGGGACTAGCGGGAGACGCCGAGCAGTACTTC. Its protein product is CASSRNPGLAGDAEQYF. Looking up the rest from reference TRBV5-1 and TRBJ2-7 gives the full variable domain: KAGVTQTPRYLIKTRGQQVTLSCSPISGHRSVSWYQQTPGQGLQFLFEYFSETQRNKGNFPGRFSGRQFSNSRSEMNVSTLELGDSALYLCASSRNPGLAGDAEQYFGPGTRLTVT.

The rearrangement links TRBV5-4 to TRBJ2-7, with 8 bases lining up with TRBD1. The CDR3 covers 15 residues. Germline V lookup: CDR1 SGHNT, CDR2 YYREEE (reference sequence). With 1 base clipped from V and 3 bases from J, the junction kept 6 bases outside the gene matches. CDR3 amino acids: CASSLIGQGGYEQYF. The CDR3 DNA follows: TGTGCCAGCAGCTTGATAGGACAGGGAGGCTACGAGCAGTACTTC.

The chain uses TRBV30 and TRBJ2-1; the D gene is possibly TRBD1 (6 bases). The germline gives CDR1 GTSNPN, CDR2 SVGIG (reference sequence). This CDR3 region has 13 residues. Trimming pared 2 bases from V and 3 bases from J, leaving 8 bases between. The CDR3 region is CAWSRDNYNEQFF. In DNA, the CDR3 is TGTGCCTGGAGTAGGGACAACTACAATGAGCAGTTCTTC.

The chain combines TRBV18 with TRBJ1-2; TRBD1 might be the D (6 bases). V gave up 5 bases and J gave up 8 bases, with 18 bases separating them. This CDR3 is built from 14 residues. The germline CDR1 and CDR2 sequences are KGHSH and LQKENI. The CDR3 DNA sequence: TGTGCCAGCTCAGCCTCCAGGGGTTCTGGGGGCTACACCTTC. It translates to CASSASRGSGGYTF.

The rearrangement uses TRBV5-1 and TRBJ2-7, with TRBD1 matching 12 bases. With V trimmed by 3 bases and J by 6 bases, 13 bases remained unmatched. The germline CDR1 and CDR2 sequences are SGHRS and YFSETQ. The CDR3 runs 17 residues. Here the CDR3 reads CASSSGQGARGIGEQYF. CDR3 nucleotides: TGCGCCAGCAGCTCGGGACAGGGGGCGCGGGGAATCGGCGAGCAGTACTTC.

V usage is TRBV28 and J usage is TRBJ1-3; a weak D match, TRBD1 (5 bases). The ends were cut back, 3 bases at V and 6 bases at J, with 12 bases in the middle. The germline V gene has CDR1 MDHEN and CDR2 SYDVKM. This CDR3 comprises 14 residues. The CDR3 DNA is TGTGCCAGCAGTTTTGGCAGGGAACTAAACACCATATATTTT. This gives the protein CASSFGRELNTIYF.

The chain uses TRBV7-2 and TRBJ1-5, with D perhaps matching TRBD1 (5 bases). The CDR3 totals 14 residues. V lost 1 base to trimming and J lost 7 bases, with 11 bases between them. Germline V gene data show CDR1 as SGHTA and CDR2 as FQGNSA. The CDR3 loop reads CASSLEGAVQPQHF. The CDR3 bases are TGTGCCAGCAGCTTAGAAGGGGCCGTACAGCCCCAGCATTTT.

This CDR3 reads CASSPRAAGVGYTF. In DNA, the CDR3 is TGTGCCAGCTCACCACGAGCGGCGGGGGTTGGCTACACCTTC. This sequence joins TRBV18 and TRBJ1-2; possibly TRBD1 for D (5 bases). The V gene's germline CDR1 is KGHSH and CDR2 LQKENI. CDR3 length: 14 residues. V was cut by 1 base and J by 7 bases, with 13 bases left in between. Full variable domain (rest looked up from reference TRBV18 and TRBJ1-2): NAGVMQNPRHLVRRRGQEARLRCSPMKGHSHVYWYRQLPEEGLKFMVYLQKENIIDESGMPKERFSAEFPKEGPSILRIQQVVRGDSAAYFCASSPRAAGVGYTFGSGTRLTVV.

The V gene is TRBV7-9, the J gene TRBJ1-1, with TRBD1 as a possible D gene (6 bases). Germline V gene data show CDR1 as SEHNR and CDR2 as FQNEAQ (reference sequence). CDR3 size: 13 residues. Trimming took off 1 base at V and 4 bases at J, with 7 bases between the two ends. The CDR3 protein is CASSLEGVTEAFF. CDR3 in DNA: TGTGCCAGCAGCTTAGAGGGGGTCACTGAAGCTTTCTTT.

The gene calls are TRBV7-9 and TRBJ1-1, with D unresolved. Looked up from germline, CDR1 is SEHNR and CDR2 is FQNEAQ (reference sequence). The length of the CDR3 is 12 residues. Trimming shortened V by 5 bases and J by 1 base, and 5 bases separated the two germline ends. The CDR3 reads CASSGGNTEAFF. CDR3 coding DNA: TGTGCCAGCAGCGGAGGGAACACTGAAGCTTTCTTT.

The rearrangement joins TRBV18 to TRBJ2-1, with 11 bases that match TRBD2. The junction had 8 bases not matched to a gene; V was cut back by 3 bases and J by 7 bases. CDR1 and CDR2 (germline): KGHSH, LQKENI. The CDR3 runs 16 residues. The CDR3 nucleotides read TGTGCCAGCTCACCGTTGACTAGCGGGATGGGGAATGAGCAGTTCTTC. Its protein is CASSPLTSGMGNEQFF.

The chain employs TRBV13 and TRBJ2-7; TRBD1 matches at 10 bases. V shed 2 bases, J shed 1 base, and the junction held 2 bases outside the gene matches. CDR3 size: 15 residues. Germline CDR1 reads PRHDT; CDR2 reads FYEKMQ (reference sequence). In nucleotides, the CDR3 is TGTGCCAGCAGCTTAAGGGGACAGGGGTCCTACGAGCAGTACTTC. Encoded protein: CASSLRGQGSYEQYF. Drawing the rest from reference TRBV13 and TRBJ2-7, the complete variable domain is AAGVIQSPRHLIKEKRETATLKCYPIPRHDTVYWYQQGPGQDPQFLISFYEKMQSDKGSIPDRFSAQQFSDYHSELNMSSLELGDSALYFCASSLRGQGSYEQYFGPGTRLTVT.

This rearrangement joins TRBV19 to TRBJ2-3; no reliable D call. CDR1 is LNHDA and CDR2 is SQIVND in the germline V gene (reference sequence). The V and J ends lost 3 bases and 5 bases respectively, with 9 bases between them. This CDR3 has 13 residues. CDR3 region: CASSIVSLDTQYF. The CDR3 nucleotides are TGTGCCAGTAGTATTGTTAGCCTAGATACGCAGTATTTT.

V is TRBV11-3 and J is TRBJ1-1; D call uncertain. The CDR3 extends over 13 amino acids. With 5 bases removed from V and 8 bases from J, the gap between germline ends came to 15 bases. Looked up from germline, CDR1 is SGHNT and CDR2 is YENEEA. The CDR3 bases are TGTGCCAGCAGCCCAGACACGAGTCAAGAAGCTTTCTTT. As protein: CASSPDTSQEAFF.

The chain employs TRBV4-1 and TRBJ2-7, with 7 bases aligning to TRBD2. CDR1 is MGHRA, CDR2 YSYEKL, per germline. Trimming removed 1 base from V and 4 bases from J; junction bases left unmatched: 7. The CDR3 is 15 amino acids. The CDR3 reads CASSQGLAEGYEQYF. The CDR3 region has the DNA TGCGCCAGCAGCCAAGGCCTAGCGGAAGGGTACGAGCAGTACTTC.

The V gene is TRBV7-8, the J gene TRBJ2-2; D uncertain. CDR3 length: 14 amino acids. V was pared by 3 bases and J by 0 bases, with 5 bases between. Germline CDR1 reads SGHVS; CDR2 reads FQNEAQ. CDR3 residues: CASSFYPNTGELFF. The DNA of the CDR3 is TGTGCCAGCAGCTTCTACCCGAACACCGGGGAGCTGTTTTTT. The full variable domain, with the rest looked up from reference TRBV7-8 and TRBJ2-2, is GAGVSQSPRYKVAKRGQDVALRCDPISGHVSLFWYQQALGQGPEFLTYFQNEAQLDKSGLPSDRFFAERPEGSVSTLKIQRTQQEDSAVYLCASSFYPNTGELFFGEGSRLTVL.

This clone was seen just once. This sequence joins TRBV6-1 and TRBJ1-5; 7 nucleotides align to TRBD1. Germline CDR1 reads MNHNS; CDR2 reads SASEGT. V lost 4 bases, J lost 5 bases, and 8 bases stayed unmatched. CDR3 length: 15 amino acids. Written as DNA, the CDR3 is TGTGCCAGCAGTGGGGGACAGTTTGCCGATCAGCCCCAGCATTTT. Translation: CASSGGQFADQPQHF.

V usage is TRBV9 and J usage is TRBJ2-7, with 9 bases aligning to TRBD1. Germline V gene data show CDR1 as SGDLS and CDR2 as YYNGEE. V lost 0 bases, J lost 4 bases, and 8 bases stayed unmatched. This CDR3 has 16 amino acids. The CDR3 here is CASSVGTGAGVYEQYF. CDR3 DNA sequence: TGTGCCAGCAGCGTAGGGACAGGGGCGGGGGTATACGAGCAGTACTTC.

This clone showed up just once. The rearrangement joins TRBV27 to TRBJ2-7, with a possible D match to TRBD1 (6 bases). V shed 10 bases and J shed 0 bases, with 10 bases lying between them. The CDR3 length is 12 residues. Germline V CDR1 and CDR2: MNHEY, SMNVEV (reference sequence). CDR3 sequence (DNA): TGTGCCACCTCGGACAGCTCCTACGAGCAGTACTTC. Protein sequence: CATSDSSYEQYF.

The CDR3: CASSITGTLSGANVLTF. CDR3 DNA: TGTGCCAGTAGTATAACAGGGACCCTCTCTGGGGCCAACGTCCTGACTTTC. The V call is TRBV19, the J call TRBJ2-6; D may be TRBD1 (6 bases). CDR1 and CDR2 (germline): LNHDA, SQIVND (reference sequence). Trimming pared 2 bases from V and 0 bases from J, leaving 11 bases between. This CDR3 has 17 residues.

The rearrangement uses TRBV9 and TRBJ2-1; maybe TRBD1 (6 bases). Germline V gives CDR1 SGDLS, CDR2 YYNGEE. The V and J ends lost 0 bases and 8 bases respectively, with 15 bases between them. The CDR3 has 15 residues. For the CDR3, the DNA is TGTGCCAGCAGCGTAGATGGGGGCGTAGGATATGAGCAGTTCTTC. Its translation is CASSVDGGVGYEQFF.